The 32 T cell receptor beta chains below all came from one sample that was sequenced in a study of cytomegalovirus exposure and HLA in healthy donors. Primers: 60 Vbeta forward and 13 Jbeta reverse. The protocol was immunoSEQ multiplex PCR, while the TCRdb copy is restricted to in-frame clones and leaves out a portion. The table records fewer than 200,000 clones, 70% to 85% of them present only once. Input material: PBMCs. The receptors here all came from a man aged 40-55 years in good health and CMV-seronegative.

The chain couples TRBV7-2 to TRBJ2-7; D gene unclear. Germline CDR1 reads SGHTA; CDR2 reads FQGNSA. Deletions cut 4 bases from V and 2 bases from J, with 6 bases between. This CDR3 region has 12 residues. CDR3 DNA: TGTGCCAGCAGCTCCTACGCCTACGAGCAGTACTTC. Its protein product is CASSSYAYEQYF.

The J gene is TRBJ2-7, the V gene TRBV13, with unresolved D. The germline CDR1 and CDR2 sequences are PRHDT and FYEKMQ (reference sequence). The CDR3 sequence is 11 residues long. Deletions cut 5 bases from V and 5 bases from J, with 7 bases between. The CDR3 DNA sequence: TGTGCCAGCAGCAGAACTGACGAGCAGTACTTC. Encoded protein: CASSRTDEQYF. The whole variable domain, remainder taken from reference TRBV13 and TRBJ2-7, is AAGVIQSPRHLIKEKRETATLKCYPIPRHDTVYWYQQGPGQDPQFLISFYEKMQSDKGSIPDRFSAQQFSDYHSELNMSSLELGDSALYFCASSRTDEQYFGPGTRLTVT.

The rearrangement links TRBV4-2 to TRBJ1-4; 8 bases align to TRBD1. V shed 3 bases, J shed 7 bases, and the junction held 13 bases outside the gene matches. The CDR3 loop spans 17 amino acids. The germline CDR1 and CDR2 sequences are LGHNA and YNFKEQ. This chain's CDR3 is CASSQRTTGERGEKLFF. CDR3 bases: TGTGCCAGCAGCCAGAGGACGACAGGGGAAAGGGGTGAAAAACTGTTTTTT.

As for this clone: The junction departs from the called germline gene at one end, perhaps through a read error. The chain carries TRBV7-9 and TRBJ1-1, with 7 positions matching TRBD1. The CDR3 is made up of 15 amino acids. The germline gives CDR1 SEHNR, CDR2 FQNEAQ (reference sequence). The CDR3 is CSSSPGWTGGTEAFF. The CDR3 nucleotides are TGTTCCAGCAGCCCAGGGTGGACAGGAGGGACTGAAGCTTTCTTT.

The gene calls are TRBV4-3 and TRBJ2-1; 11 bases line up with TRBD2. From germline, CDR1 is LGHNA and CDR2 YSLEER. This CDR3 is 17 amino acids long. Trimming took 0 bases from V and 8 from J; bases not matched to a gene: 9. The CDR3 is CASSQELSGGAGDEQFF. DNA for the CDR3: TGCGCCAGCAGCCAAGAGCTTAGCGGGGGGGCCGGCGATGAGCAGTTCTTC.

For this clone: The same CDR3 can be traced to other DNA sequences in this sample. V and J are TRBV6-5 and TRBJ2-3; possibly TRBD1 for D (5 bases). From germline, CDR1 is MNHEY and CDR2 SVGAGI. Trimming stripped 5 bases from V and 6 bases from J, with 9 bases between. The CDR3 runs 12 residues. CDR3 nucleotide sequence: TGTGCCAGCAGTCAAGGGGTCGATACGCAGTATTTT. It yields the protein CASSQGVDTQYF.

The chain is built from TRBV11-2 and TRBJ1-1; D is unresolved. Germline loops: CDR1 SGHAT, CDR2 FQNNGV. There are 13 residues in the CDR3. Trimming removed 5 bases from V and 6 bases from J, with 13 bases in between. The DNA for the CDR3 is TGTGCCAGCAGCCAATTCGGGGTACCTGAAGCTTTCTTT. This encodes CASSQFGVPEAFF. The complete variable domain, with remaining parts taken from reference TRBV11-2 and TRBJ1-1, reads EAGVAQSPRYKIIEKRQSVAFWCNPISGHATLYWYQQILGQGPKLLIQFQNNGVVDDSQLPKDRFSAERLKGVDSTLKIQPAKLEDSAVYLCASSQFGVPEAFFGQGTRLTVV.

J is TRBJ2-2 and V is TRBV10-3, with D possibly being TRBD2 (5 bases). The V end was cut by 6 bases, the J end by 0 bases, with 8 bases between. The CDR3 loop spans 14 amino acids. In germline, CDR1 is ENHRY, CDR2 SYGVKD. The CDR3 bases are TGTGCCATCAGGGACTTCGCGAACACCGGGGAGCTGTTTTTT. It translates to CAIRDFANTGELFF.

The chain joins TRBV9 to TRBJ1-6, with D perhaps TRBD1 (6 bases). Trimming left V 3 bases short and J 6 bases short, with 10 bases between. The germline V gene encodes CDR1 SGDLS and CDR2 YYNGEE. This CDR3 has 14 amino acids. CDR3 in amino acids: CASSARGGNSPLHF. The CDR3, as DNA: TGTGCCAGCAGCGCACGAGGGGGTAATTCACCCCTCCACTTT.

This clone has more than one count but fewer than ten. The V call is TRBV30, the J call TRBJ2-1; 9 nucleotides align to TRBD1. CDR1 GTSNPN and CDR2 SVGIG come from the germline V gene (reference sequence). J lost 9 bases, V lost 2 bases, and 8 bases had no gene match. This CDR3 comprises 14 residues. The CDR3 region has the DNA TGTGCCTGGAGTATTAGGACAGGGGCGTTTGAGCAGTTCTTC. It specifies CAWSIRTGAFEQFF.

This chain connects TRBV2 to TRBJ2-7; TRBD2 agrees at 9 bases. The trim removed 4 bases at V and 5 bases at J, leaving 9 bases unmatched. This CDR3 is built from 15 residues. The germline V gene encodes CDR1 SNHLY and CDR2 FYNNEI. CDR3 nucleotide sequence: TGTGCCAGCAGTGGGAATAGCGGGGGCCACGACGAGCAGTACTTC. Translated: CASSGNSGGHDEQYF.

The chain couples TRBV6-1 to TRBJ2-1, with 10 bases that match TRBD1. There are 13 residues in the CDR3. The V gene end was trimmed by 9 bases and the J gene end by 6 bases; junction bases not matched to a gene: 5. From germline, CDR1 is MNHNS and CDR2 SASEGT. The CDR3 reads CASDRGLFNEQFF. CDR3 nucleotides: TGTGCCAGTGACAGGGGGCTCTTCAATGAGCAGTTCTTC.

The J gene is TRBJ2-3, the V gene TRBV7-3; 8 nucleotides align to TRBD1. V trimming: 4 bases; J trimming: 5 bases; junction bases outside the gene matches: 5. The CDR3 contains 14 residues. Germline V gives CDR1 SGHTA, CDR2 FQGTGA. CDR3 amino acids: CASSYRQGIDTQYF. The CDR3 DNA is TGTGCCAGCAGCTACAGACAGGGGATAGATACGCAGTATTTT. The variable domain in full, with the rest retrieved from reference TRBV7-3 and TRBJ2-3, is GAGVSQTPSNKVTEKGKYVELRCDPISGHTALYWYRQSLGQGPEFLIYFQGTGAADDSGLPNDRFFAVRPEGSVSTLKIQRTERGDSAVYLCASSYRQGIDTQYFGPGTRLTVL.

V is TRBV5-1 and J is TRBJ2-5; a weak D match, TRBD2 (5 bases). The CDR3 covers 15 residues. Deletions cut 0 bases from V and 4 bases from J, with 13 bases between. Germline-derived CDR1 and CDR2 are SGHRS and YFSETQ. In DNA form, the CDR3 reads TGCGCCAGCAGCTTGGGAGACTACCCTGGAGAGACCCAGTACTTC. Its translation: CASSLGDYPGETQYF.

This clone occurred a few times. The chain carries TRBV10-2 and TRBJ1-5, with 8 positions matching TRBD1. The germline V gene has CDR1 WSHSY and CDR2 SAAADI. The CDR3 covers 16 residues. V trimming: 2 bases; J trimming: 0 bases; junction bases outside the gene matches: 3. CDR3 sequence: CASSEAGGLSNQPQHF. For the CDR3, the DNA is TGCGCCAGCAGTGAGGCAGGGGGCCTTAGCAATCAGCCCCAGCATTTT.

This clone was recorded a few times. The chain employs TRBV9 and TRBJ1-5; TRBD1 is a possible D gene (5 bases). Germline-derived CDR1 and CDR2 are SGDLS and YYNGEE. With 3 bases removed from V and 4 bases from J, the gap between germline ends came to 8 bases. The CDR3 contains 13 residues. The CDR3 is CASSGQPNQPQHF. For the CDR3, the DNA is TGTGCCAGCAGCGGACAGCCGAATCAGCCCCAGCATTTT. Complete variable domain (other parts from reference TRBV9 and TRBJ1-5): DSGVTQTPKHLITATGQRVTLRCSPRSGDLSVYWYQQSLDQGLQFLIQYYNGEERAKGNILERFSAQQFPDLHSELNLSSLELGDSALYFCASSGQPNQPQHFGDGTRLSIL.

The chain couples TRBV2 to TRBJ2-3, with D perhaps TRBD1 (5 bases). The CDR3 consists of 15 residues. Trimming took 4 bases from V and 0 from J, leaving 11 bases between them. The germline V gene encodes CDR1 SNHLY and CDR2 FYNNEI. CDR3 sequence (DNA): TGTGCCAGCAGTGGAATAGGGGCCAGCACAGATACGCAGTATTTT. It yields the protein CASSGIGASTDTQYF.

This chain connects TRBV7-3 to TRBJ2-5, with 7 bases identical to TRBD1. The ends lost 0 bases at V and 5 bases at J; junction bases unmatched: 3. Germline CDR1 and CDR2: SGHTA and FQGTGA. This CDR3 has 14 amino acids. The CDR3 DNA reads TGTGCCAGCAGCTTAACGGGGACAGAGGAGACCCAGTACTTC. Amino acids: CASSLTGTEETQYF.

This clone was recorded a few times. This sequence joins TRBV7-8 and TRBJ2-5; TRBD1 matches at 8 bases. Per germline, CDR1 SGHVS and CDR2 FQNEAQ. Trimming took 7 bases from V and 4 from J; bases not matched to a gene: 11. The CDR3 extends over 15 amino acids. CDR3 loop: CASNSGQGVIETQYF. Written as DNA, the CDR3 is TGTGCCAGCAACTCAGGACAGGGAGTAATAGAGACCCAGTACTTC. Filled out from reference TRBV7-8 and TRBJ2-5, the complete variable domain reads GAGVSQSPRYKVAKRGQDVALRCDPISGHVSLFWYQQALGQGPEFLTYFQNEAQLDKSGLPSDRFFAERPEGSVSTLKIQRTQQEDSAVYLCASNSGQGVIETQYFGPGTRLLVL.

The V call is TRBV6-5, the J call TRBJ2-7, with 9 bases fitting TRBD1. Germline CDR1 MNHEY, CDR2 SVGAGI. This CDR3 region has 15 residues. V trimming: 6 bases; J trimming: 0 bases; junction bases outside the gene matches: 6. CDR3 coding DNA: TGTGCCAGCAGACCAACAGGGGGCAGCTCCTACGAGCAGTACTTC. It yields the protein CASRPTGGSSYEQYF.

This clone is a singleton in its sample. The CDR3 DNA reads as TGTGCCAGCAGCTTAGGCAGGGGTTGGGACGAGCAGTACTTC. This encodes CASSLGRGWDEQYF. The chain joins TRBV11-1 to TRBJ2-7, with D maybe TRBD1 (6 bases). The V gene lost 1 base and the J gene lost 5 bases, with 12 bases spanning the gap. The CDR3 has 14 residues. Germline CDR1 SGHAT, CDR2 FQDESV (reference sequence). The complete variable domain, with remaining parts taken from reference TRBV11-1 and TRBJ2-7, reads EAEVAQSPRYKITEKSQAVAFWCDPISGHATLYWYRQILGQGPELLVQFQDESVVDDSQLPKDRFSAERLKGVDSTLKIQPAELGDSAMYLCASSLGRGWDEQYFGPGTRLTVT.

The V call is TRBV11-2, the J call TRBJ2-5; 8 bases align to TRBD1. The CDR3 contains 14 residues. Per germline, CDR1 SGHAT and CDR2 FQNNGV. Germline trimming cut 3 bases from V and 5 bases from J; bases unmatched to any gene: 5. CDR3 DNA sequence: TGTGCCAGCAGCTTTGGACAGGGAAGCGAGACCCAGTACTTC. Protein product: CASSFGQGSETQYF.

This chain uses TRBV7-8 with TRBJ2-2; D is ambiguous. The CDR3 is made up of 14 amino acids. The V gene's germline CDR1 is SGHVS and CDR2 FQNEAQ. Trimming cost V 1 base and J 9 bases, with 12 bases left between them. CDR3 residues: CASSLGIRGRELFF. CDR3 DNA: TGTGCCAGCAGCTTAGGTATTCGCGGTCGGGAGCTGTTTTTT.

This chain links TRBV5-4 with TRBJ2-7, with a possible D match to TRBD2 (5 bases). V lost 0 bases, J lost 7 bases, and 11 bases lay in between. The CDR3 covers 13 residues. Germline CDR1 is SGHNT and CDR2 is YYREEE (reference sequence). This CDR3 reads CASSLVTGKEQYF. The CDR3 coding sequence is TGTGCCAGCAGCTTGGTGACGGGGAAGGAGCAGTACTTC.

The chain has TRBV28 and TRBJ1-6, with D perhaps matching TRBD1 (5 bases). The V and J ends lost 2 bases and 9 bases respectively, with 17 bases between them. The CDR3 sequence is 16 residues long. Germline CDR1 MDHEN, CDR2 SYDVKM. DNA of the CDR3: TGTGCCAGCAGTTTAAGGGGTTTGGCAGGGCGTTCACCCCTCCACTTT. Protein sequence: CASSLRGLAGRSPLHF. The full variable domain, in which reference TRBV28 and TRBJ1-6 provide the parts outside the CDR3, is DVKVTQSSRYLVKRTGEKVFLECVQDMDHENMFWYRQDPGLGLRLIYFSYDVKMKEKGDIPEGYSVSREKKERFSLILESASTNQTSMYLCASSLRGLAGRSPLHFGNGTRLTVT.

The genes are TRBV7-8 and TRBJ2-7; 9 bases align to TRBD1. The CDR3 contains 14 residues. The germline V gene encodes CDR1 SGHVS and CDR2 FQNEAQ. V lost 7 bases, J lost 6 bases, and 10 bases stayed unmatched. CDR3 in DNA: TGTGCCAGCACGGTACAGGGGGCAGGCGGCGAGCAGTACTTC. The encoded protein is CASTVQGAGGEQYF. The full variable domain, completed using reference TRBV7-8 and TRBJ2-7, is GAGVSQSPRYKVAKRGQDVALRCDPISGHVSLFWYQQALGQGPEFLTYFQNEAQLDKSGLPSDRFFAERPEGSVSTLKIQRTQQEDSAVYLCASTVQGAGGEQYFGPGTRLTVT.

This chain links TRBV7-3 with TRBJ1-2; D is perhaps TRBD1 (6 bases). CDR3 size: 15 residues. Between the trimmed V and J ends, which lost 4 bases and 0 bases, there was a span of 12 bases. Germline CDR1 and CDR2: SGHTA and FQGTGA. CDR3 nucleotide sequence: TGTGCCAGCAGCTCACTGACAGGCCCTAACTATGGCTACACCTTC. This codes for CASSSLTGPNYGYTF.

This clone was detected only once. The chain employs TRBV5-6 and TRBJ2-1, with a possible D match to TRBD2 (7 bases). The V gene's germline CDR1 is SGHDT and CDR2 YYEEEE. Trimming removed 4 bases at V and 9 bases at J, with 20 bases between. This CDR3 comprises 15 residues. CDR3 sequence reads: CASSPGAGGGGEQFF. Written as DNA, the CDR3 is TGTGCCAGCAGCCCGGGGGCTGGGGGGGGTGGTGAGCAGTTCTTC.

The V call is TRBV30, the J call TRBJ2-7; 9 positions agree with TRBD1. The CDR3 covers 14 residues. J lost 8 bases, V lost 2 bases, and 10 bases had no gene match. Germline V gene sequence: CDR1 GTSNPN, CDR2 SVGIG (reference sequence). The CDR3: CAWSLGNRGLKQYF. The CDR3 DNA sequence: TGTGCCTGGAGTTTGGGGAACAGGGGGCTGAAGCAGTACTTC.

The chain combines TRBV5-6 with TRBJ2-7; TRBD2 matches 9 bases. V gave up 4 bases and J gave up 5 bases; unmatched junction bases: 10. The CDR3 contains 15 residues. In germline, CDR1 is SGHDT, CDR2 YYEEEE. This CDR3 is CASSPRGGGLHEQYF. The CDR3 coding sequence is TGTGCCAGCAGCCCGCGGGGGGGAGGCCTCCACGAGCAGTACTTC.

In its sample, this clone was seen a few times. This sequence joins TRBV15 and TRBJ2-5, with TRBD1 as a possible D gene (5 bases). The CDR3 spans 12 residues. The germline V gene encodes CDR1 LNHNV and CDR2 YYDKDF (reference sequence). Trimming took off 0 bases at V and 9 bases at J, with 8 bases between the two ends. The CDR3 here is CATSRESGPQYF. The DNA of the CDR3 is TGTGCCACCAGCAGAGAGTCAGGGCCCCAGTACTTC.

V usage is TRBV5-4 and J usage is TRBJ2-7, with 8 bases matching TRBD2. The CDR3 consists of 12 residues. Losses at the gene ends were 3 bases for V and 6 bases for J; bases not matched to a gene: 2. Germline V gives CDR1 SGHNT, CDR2 YYREEE (reference sequence). The CDR3 is CASSSGGLEQYF. The CDR3 bases are TGTGCCAGCAGCTCGGGGGGGCTCGAGCAGTACTTC.